These T cell receptor beta chains were read from a single sample in a study of T cells in Graves' hyperthyroidism and ophthalmopathy. TCRdb re-derived calls from the multiplex PCR reads in MiXCR, one entry per CDR3 protein. The sample lists 350,000 to 400,000 distinct CDR3 sequences, about 19% occurring once. Sequencing was done on a sample of blood. Receptors were obtained from a woman aged 18-29 years with Graves' hyperthyroidism. The CDR3 runs from the conserved cysteine through the conserved F or W. The D gene is left open where the match is weak. Size tells how often a clone was seen (once, few, many) or the class of an expanded clone, and some rows leave it out.

NA	many	TRBV24-1	TRBJ1-5	CATSDPIRGNNQPQHF	TGTGCCACCAGTGATCCCATCCGCGGAAACAATCAGCCCCAGCATTTT
TRBD1	many	TRBV20-1	TRBJ2-5	CSAREPTGMWTQYF	TGCAGTGCTAGAGAACCGACAGGGATGTGGACCCAGTACTTC
TRBD1	NA	TRBV19	TRBJ2-7	CACKTGTGLEQYF	TGTGCCTGTAAGACCGGGACAGGGCTAGAGCAGTACTTC
TRBD2	NA	TRBV6-1	TRBJ2-7	CASRAPSGAYEQYF	TGTGCCAGCAGAGCGCCTAGCGGGGCCTACGAGCAGTACTTC
NA	few	TRBV20-1	TRBJ1-1	CSAREFPGRRGSPEAFF	TGCAGTGCTAGAGAATTCCCGGGACGGCGGGGTTCCCCTGAAGCTTTCTTT
NA	few	TRBV2	TRBJ2-7	CASSVGRGYEQYF	TGTGCCAGCAGTGTGGGGCGGGGCTACGAGCAGTACTTC
TRBD1	many	TRBV2	TRBJ1-5	CASHWTGGRGQPQHF	TGTGCCAGCCATTGGACAGGGGGCCGAGGTCAGCCCCAGCATTTT
NA	NA	TRBV19	TRBJ1-2	CASSILRLGFYGYTF	TGTGCCAGTAGTATTTTGCGGCTTGGGTTCTATGGCTACACCTTC
NA	NA	TRBV4-1	TRBJ2-7	CASSQRTVGSYEQYF	TGCGCCAGCAGCCAGAGGACAGTGGGCTCCTACGAGCAGTACTTC
TRBD1	many	TRBV6-5	TRBJ1-1	CASSQTGEGATEAFF	TGTGCCAGCAGCCAAACAGGGGAGGGGGCCACTGAAGCTTTCTTT
NA	many	TRBV12-3/TRBV12-4	TRBJ1-3	CASRLGASGNTIYF	TGTGCCAGCAGACTCGGGGCCTCTGGAAACACCATATATTTT
TRBD1	many	TRBV2	TRBJ1-5	CAWGTGGNQPQHF	TGTGCCTGGGGGACAGGGGGCAATCAGCCCCAGCATTTT
NA	many	TRBV5-1	TRBJ1-3	CASSWDGISGNTIYF	TGCGCCAGCAGCTGGGACGGGATCTCTGGAAACACCATATATTTT
TRBD1	once	TRBV6-5	TRBJ1-1	CASSYLLGTGNTEAFF	TGTGCCAGCAGTTACTTACTCGGGACAGGGAACACTGAAGCTTTCTTT
NA	many	TRBV2	TRBJ2-5	CASSVSQETQYF	TGTGCCAGCAGTGTTAGTCAAGAGACCCAGTACTTC
NA	many	TRBV19	TRBJ2-7	CATARGQRDEQYF	TGTGCCACCGCGCGGGGGCAGCGCGACGAGCAGTACTTC
NA	NA	TRBV20-1	TRBJ1-6	CSARIAPRASPLHF	TGCAGTGCTAGAATTGCCCCCAGGGCTTCACCCCTCCACTTT
NA	NA	TRBV2	TRBJ2-7	CASRDSREQYF	TGTGCCAGCAGGGACTCTCGGGAGCAGTACTTC
NA	many	TRBV14	TRBJ2-7	CASSQQYPYEQYF	TGTGCCAGCAGCCAACAGTACCCCTACGAGCAGTACTTC
TRBD1	many	TRBV28	TRBJ2-7	CASSPGGQNLPEQYF	TGTGCCAGCAGTCCTGGGGGACAGAACCTTCCCGAGCAGTACTTC
NA	many	TRBV5-1	TRBJ2-2	CASSLGPGGELFF	TGCGCCAGCAGCTTGGGGCCGGGCGGGGAGCTGTTTTTT
TRBD1	many	TRBV20-1	TRBJ1-5	CSASRGLSNQPQHF	TGCAGTGCTAGCAGGGGGCTAAGCAATCAGCCCCAGCATTTT
TRBD2	many	TRBV28	TRBJ2-7	CASSFTGLTSYEQYF	TGTGCCAGCAGTTTCACGGGACTAACTTCCTACGAGCAGTACTTC
NA	many	TRBV12-3/TRBV12-4	TRBJ1-5	CASSLRPDQPQHF	TGTGCCAGCAGTTTGAGGCCCGATCAGCCCCAGCATTTT
NA	NA	TRBV20-1	TRBJ1-1	CSARGGGSEAFF	TGCAGTGCTAGAGGTGGCGGCTCTGAAGCTTTCTTT
TRBD2	few	TRBV7-2	TRBJ2-2	CASSLISGGTGELFF	TGTGCCAGCAGCTTAATTAGCGGGGGCACCGGGGAGCTGTTTTTT
NA	many	TRBV6-1	TRBJ1-2	CASSEGGRGRDYGYTF	TGTGCCAGCAGTGAAGGGGGGAGAGGGCGCGACTATGGCTACACCTTC
TRBD1	many	TRBV11-1	TRBJ1-2	CASSFVAGGNGYTF	TGTGCCAGCAGCTTCGTGGCAGGGGGTAATGGCTACACCTTC
NA	many	TRBV30	TRBJ1-5	CAWSAGVSNQPQHF	TGTGCCTGGAGTGCCGGGGTTAGCAATCAGCCCCAGCATTTT
NA	many	TRBV6-5	TRBJ1-2	CASSYSGGLDYGYTF	TGTGCCAGCAGTTACTCGGGGGGTTTGGACTATGGCTACACCTTC